Described below is a single T cell receptor beta chain sequence and its context. Repertoires were generated with immunoSEQ multiplex PCR, while TCRdb's copy carries only in-frame clones and drops some. The sample has roughly 150,000 clones; almost 85% are singletons. This sample was included in a study of blood T cell repertoires in COVID-19. Study at large: There were acute and convalescent COVID-19 samples, and they came from the United States, Italy and Spain.

V was pared by 0 bases and J by 6 bases, with 15 bases between. The CDR3 loop spans 15 amino acids. Germline V gives CDR1 SEHNR, CDR2 FQNEAQ (reference sequence). This clonotype was obtained from a human donor with acute or convalescent COVID-19. The donor label of this sample is uncertain. Sequences were obtained from peripheral blood. The chain uses TRBV7-9 and TRBJ2-7; possibly TRBD2 for D (5 bases). The CDR3 region has the DNA TGTGCCAGCAGCTTAGCGATCGGAGGTTCGGGCGAGCAGTACTTC. Amino acids: CASSLAIGGSGEQYF.